The 7 T cell receptor beta chains reported below all come from one sample, sequenced in a study of shared clonotypes between healthy human individuals. Sequencing used immunoSEQ multiplex PCR; TCRdb keeps in-frame clones, though not all of them. The sample records roughly 1 million clones, 75% to 80% being singletons. The material sequenced was memory CD4+ T cells from PBMCs. Described subset: CD45RA-negative fraction. The receptors here all came from a man between 18 and 29 years old in good health. Some clones in this sample may be carry-over from other donors' samples.

This chain joins TRBV7-3 and TRBJ2-5; TRBD2 is a possible D gene (6 bases). The CDR3 is made up of 14 amino acids. V shed 5 bases and J shed 5 bases, with 15 bases lying between them. Per germline, CDR1 SGHTA and CDR2 FQGTGA. As DNA, the CDR3 is TGTGCCAGCAGCGCGGGACGGTTGAGGGAGACCCAGTACTTC. It encodes CASSAGRLRETQYF.

This chain joins TRBV11-2 and TRBJ2-7; D is possibly TRBD2 (5 bases). This CDR3 has 14 amino acids. Germline loops: CDR1 SGHAT, CDR2 FQNNGV. Trimming removed 1 base at V and 6 bases at J, with 13 bases between. CDR3 DNA sequence: TGTGCCAGCAGCTTAGTAGCGAACGTCGGCGAGCAGTACTTC. It encodes CASSLVANVGEQYF.

This chain links TRBV4-1 with TRBJ2-1, with TRBD2 matching 12 bases. The length of the CDR3 is 17 residues. Looked up from germline, CDR1 is MGHRA and CDR2 is YSYEKL. The V and J ends lost 1 base and 8 bases, in that order; junction bases with no gene match: 9. The CDR3 region has the DNA TGCGCCAGCAGCCAAGGTCTAGCGGGAGGGCCGTCCGATGAGCAGTTCTTC. The encoded protein is CASSQGLAGGPSDEQFF.

V usage is TRBV11-2 and J usage is TRBJ2-1, with a weak D call TRBD1 (6 bases). Germline lookup yields CDR1 SGHAT and CDR2 FQNNGV. The CDR3 contains 14 residues. Trimming pared 2 bases from V and 7 bases from J, leaving 12 bases between. The DNA for the CDR3 is TGTGCCAGCAGCTTAATGTACCAGGGGAATGAGCAGTTCTTC. The encoded protein is CASSLMYQGNEQFF.

The chain joins TRBV7-2 to TRBJ2-3; the match to TRBD2 covers 8 bases. This CDR3 contains 15 residues. CDR1 and CDR2 from the germline V gene are SGHTA and FQGNSA. V lost 4 bases, J lost 3 bases, and 6 bases stayed unmatched. CDR3 bases: TGTGCCAGCAGCTCCACTAGCGGAACGACAGATACGCAGTATTTT. Its translation: CASSSTSGTTDTQYF.

This sequence joins TRBV5-3 and TRBJ2-7; TRBD1 matches at 8 bases. TRBV5-3 is reported as an ORF; its role is uncertain. This CDR3 region has 16 residues. The V gene end was trimmed by 0 bases and the J gene end by 5 bases; junction bases not matched to a gene: 10. The CDR3 DNA sequence: TGTGCCAGAAGCTTGGATACGACAGGGGTTCTGCACGAGCAGTACTTC. This encodes CARSLDTTGVLHEQYF.

V is TRBV5-1 and J is TRBJ2-7; D is ambiguous. The CDR3 consists of 15 residues. V lost 1 base and J 0 bases, leaving 11 bases between the germline ends. Germline CDR1 SGHRS, CDR2 YFSETQ. The CDR3 DNA is TGCGCCAGCAGCTTGCAGGATACCCCCTCCTACGAGCAGTACTTC. Encoded protein: CASSLQDTPSYEQYF.